This T cell receptor (beta chain) is drawn from a study of cytomegalovirus exposure and HLA in healthy donors. Looking at the study overall: Caucasian-associated ancestry cluster membership applied to under 85% of around 400 genotyped donors. The study, taken as a whole, reports: Apart from CMV serostatus, no immune exposure information was available.

Though probably carrying unrecorded immune exposures, donors were nominally healthy at sampling. Amplification used 60 Vbeta primers and 13 Jbeta primers. Assay: immunoSEQ multiplex PCR; the TCRdb copy retains only in-frame clones and omits some. Its clone listing holds about 150,000 clones. Remarks on this clone: Its target is unknown.

Sequenced sample: PBMCs. The clonotype originates from a woman aged 50 to 60 in good health and CMV-seronegative.

The CDR3 nucleotides are TGTGCCAGCAGTTTCATCACCTCGTCGGGACTTCTCCTCTCCTACGAGCAGTACTTC. Translated, it gives CASSFITSSGLLLSYEQYF. V and J are TRBV28 and TRBJ2-7; weak D call: TRBD2 (6 bases). Trimming left V 3 bases short and J 0 bases short, with 24 bases between. Germline V gives CDR1 MDHEN, CDR2 SYDVKM. The CDR3 totals 19 residues.